The clone carrying this T cell receptor beta chain was counted ten times or more. Its target is unknown. This specimen comes from a study of regulatory T cells in long-lasting Graves disease. Study in general: In persistent Graves' disease, antithyroid drugs had been taken for over 5 years and TSH receptor antibodies stayed positive.

Regarding the study as a whole: The work looked only at peripheral blood and did not look at thyroid tissue.

Sample time point: persistent/refractory GD, antithyroid drugs over 5 years with positive TRAb. PBMC-derived RNA was used for the TCR library. Construction of the TCR beta libraries employed iRepertoire HTBI primers in conjunction with Arm-PCR of CDR3 regions. One entry per CDR3 protein results from TCRdb running MiXCR on the multiplex PCR reads. The profile covers about half a million distinct CDR3 sequences, with roughly 23% appearing a single time and around 12% taken by the ten largest. This CDR3 has 14 residues. The V end lost 2 bases, the J end lost 4 bases, and 11 bases lay between the germline ends. Germline assignment: CDR1 MDHEN and CDR2 SYDVKM.

This sample comprised peripheral blood mononuclear cells (PBMCs), obtained when the disease was refractory, from a patient treated with antithyroid drugs. The sequence was collected from a female donor with Graves disease. The chain is built from TRBV28 and TRBJ1-2; D might be TRBD1 (6 bases). DNA for the CDR3: TGTGCCAGCAGTTTAAATTTGGGGGCCTATGGCTACACCTTC. Translating gives CASSLNLGAYGYTF.